In this sample, the clone carrying this T cell receptor (beta chain) turned up many times. The antigen remains unidentified. The data were obtained in a study of regulatory T cells in long-lasting Graves disease. Notes on the study in general: The study found TRBV28, TRBJ1-2 and TRBJ2-5 favored in persistent disease.

Time point here: newly diagnosed GD, antithyroid drugs for less than 3 months. PBMC-derived RNA was used for the TCR library. One endocrinology department in Xi'an, China, was where patients came from. Nine milliliters of peripheral blood were taken and placed in EDTA tubes. The V end was cut by 2 bases, the J end by 6 bases, with 5 bases between. This CDR3 contains 11 residues. Germline CDR1 DFQATT, CDR2 SNEGSKA (reference sequence). Combining iRepertoire HTBI primers with Arm-PCR of CDR3 regions, the authors built TCR beta libraries. TCRdb recomputed calls from the multiplex PCR reads with MiXCR, one row per CDR3 protein. The sample yields over 500,000 distinct CDR3 sequences, 16% seen once. This same sample was also part of a study on T cells in Graves' hyperthyroidism and ophthalmopathy. That work states: In the first-round RT-PCR of the TCR CDR3, the HTBI primer set was used.

The receptor comes from a man younger than 35 with Graves disease. The sample consisted of peripheral blood mononuclear cells (PBMCs), taken at new diagnosis, from a patient treated with antithyroid drugs. The V call is TRBV20-1, the J call TRBJ2-1, with D unclear. The CDR3 coding sequence is TGCAGTGCTAGACCTATCAATGAGCAGTTCTTC. Encoded protein: CSARPINEQFF.